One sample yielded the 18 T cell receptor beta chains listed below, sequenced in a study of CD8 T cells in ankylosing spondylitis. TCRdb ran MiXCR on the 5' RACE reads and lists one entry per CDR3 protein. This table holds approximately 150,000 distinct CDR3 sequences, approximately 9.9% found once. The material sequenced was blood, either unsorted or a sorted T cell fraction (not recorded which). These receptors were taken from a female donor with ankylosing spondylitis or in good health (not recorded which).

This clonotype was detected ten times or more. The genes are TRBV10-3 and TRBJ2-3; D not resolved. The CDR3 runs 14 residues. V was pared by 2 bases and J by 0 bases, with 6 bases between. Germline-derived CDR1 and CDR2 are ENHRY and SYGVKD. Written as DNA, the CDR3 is TGTGCCATCAGTGAGGCAACTAGCACAGATACGCAGTATTTT. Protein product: CAISEATSTDTQYF.

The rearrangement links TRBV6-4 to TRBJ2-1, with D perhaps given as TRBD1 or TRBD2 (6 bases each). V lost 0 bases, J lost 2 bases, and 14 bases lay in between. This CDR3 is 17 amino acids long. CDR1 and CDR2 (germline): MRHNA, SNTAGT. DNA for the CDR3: TGTGCCAGCAGTGACTCTGGGGGGCGCCCGCCCTACAATGAGCAGTTCTTC. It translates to CASSDSGGRPPYNEQFF.

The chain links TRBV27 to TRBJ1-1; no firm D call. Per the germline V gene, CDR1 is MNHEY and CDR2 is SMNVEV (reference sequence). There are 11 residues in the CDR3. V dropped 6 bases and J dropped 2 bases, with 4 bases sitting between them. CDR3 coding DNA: TGTGCCAGCAGAAAAAACACTGAAGCTTTCTTT. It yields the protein CASRKNTEAFF.

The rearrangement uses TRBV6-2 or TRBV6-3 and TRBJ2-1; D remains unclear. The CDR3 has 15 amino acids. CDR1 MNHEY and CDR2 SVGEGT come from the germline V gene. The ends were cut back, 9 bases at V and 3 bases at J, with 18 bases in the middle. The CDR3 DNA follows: TGTGCCAGTAGACAAATCGGATATGTCTACAATGAGCAGTTCTTC. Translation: CASRQIGYVYNEQFF.

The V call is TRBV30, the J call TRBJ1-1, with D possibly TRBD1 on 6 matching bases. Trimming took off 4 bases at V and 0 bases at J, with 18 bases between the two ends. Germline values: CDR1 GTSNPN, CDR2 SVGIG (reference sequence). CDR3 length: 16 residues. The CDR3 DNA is TGTGCCTGGACCCTGGGGTCTGGGGGCATGAACACTGAAGCTTTCTTT. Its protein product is CAWTLGSGGMNTEAFF.

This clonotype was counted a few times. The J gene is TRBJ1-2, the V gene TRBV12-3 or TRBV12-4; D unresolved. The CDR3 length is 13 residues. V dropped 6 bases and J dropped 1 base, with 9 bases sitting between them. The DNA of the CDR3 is TGTGCCAGCAGCCTACCGGATAACTATGGCTACACCTTC. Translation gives CASSLPDNYGYTF.

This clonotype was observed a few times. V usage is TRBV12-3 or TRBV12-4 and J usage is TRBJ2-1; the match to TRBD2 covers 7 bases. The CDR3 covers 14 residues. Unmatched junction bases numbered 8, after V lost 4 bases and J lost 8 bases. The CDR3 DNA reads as TGTGCCAGCAGTTCGGGGGAGGGCTTAGATGAGCAGTTCTTC. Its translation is CASSSGEGLDEQFF.

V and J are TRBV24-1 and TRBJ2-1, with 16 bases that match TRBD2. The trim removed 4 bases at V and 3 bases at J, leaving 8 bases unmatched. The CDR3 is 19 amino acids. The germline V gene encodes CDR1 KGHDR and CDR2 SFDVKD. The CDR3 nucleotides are TGTGCCACCAGTGACTCGGGACTAGCGGGAGGGAAGGTCTACAATGAGCAGTTCTTC. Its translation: CATSDSGLAGGKVYNEQFF.

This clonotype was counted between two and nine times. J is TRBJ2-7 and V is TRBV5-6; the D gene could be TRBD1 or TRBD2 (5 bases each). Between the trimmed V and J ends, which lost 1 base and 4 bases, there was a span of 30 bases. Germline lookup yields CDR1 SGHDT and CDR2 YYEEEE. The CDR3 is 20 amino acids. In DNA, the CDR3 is TGTGCCAGCAGCTTGACCAGCGGCGCAGGGTCGGTCAACGATCTATACGAGCAGTACTTC. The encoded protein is CASSLTSGAGSVNDLYEQYF.

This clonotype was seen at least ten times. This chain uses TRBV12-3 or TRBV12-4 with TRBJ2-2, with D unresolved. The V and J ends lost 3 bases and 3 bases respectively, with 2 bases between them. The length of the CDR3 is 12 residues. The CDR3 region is CASSFDTGELFF. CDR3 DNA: TGTGCCAGCAGTTTCGACACCGGGGAGCTGTTTTTT.

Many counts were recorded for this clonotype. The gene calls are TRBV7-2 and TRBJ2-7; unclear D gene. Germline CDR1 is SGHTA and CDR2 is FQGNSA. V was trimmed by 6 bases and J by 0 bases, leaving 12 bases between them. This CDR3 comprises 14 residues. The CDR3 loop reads CASRPDLSSYEQYF. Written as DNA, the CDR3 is TGTGCCAGCAGGCCCGATCTAAGCTCCTACGAGCAGTACTTC.

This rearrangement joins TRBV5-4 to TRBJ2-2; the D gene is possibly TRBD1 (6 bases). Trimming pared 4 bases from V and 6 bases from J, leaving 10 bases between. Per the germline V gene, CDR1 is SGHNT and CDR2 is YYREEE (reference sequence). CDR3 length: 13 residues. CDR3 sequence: CASSARTAGELFF. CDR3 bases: TGTGCCAGCAGCGCCCGGACAGCCGGGGAGCTGTTTTTT.

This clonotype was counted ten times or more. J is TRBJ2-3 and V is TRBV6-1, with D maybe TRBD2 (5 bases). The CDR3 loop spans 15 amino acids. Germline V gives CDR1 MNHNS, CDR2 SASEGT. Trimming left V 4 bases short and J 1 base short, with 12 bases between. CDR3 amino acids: CASSAYSGRTDTQYF. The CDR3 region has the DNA TGTGCCAGCAGTGCATACAGCGGTCGCACAGATACGCAGTATTTT.

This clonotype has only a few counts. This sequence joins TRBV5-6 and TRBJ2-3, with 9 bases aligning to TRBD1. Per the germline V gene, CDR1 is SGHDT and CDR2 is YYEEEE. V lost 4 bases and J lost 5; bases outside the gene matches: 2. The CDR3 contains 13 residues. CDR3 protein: CASSADRGDTQYF. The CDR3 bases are TGTGCCAGCAGCGCGGACAGGGGAGATACGCAGTATTTT.

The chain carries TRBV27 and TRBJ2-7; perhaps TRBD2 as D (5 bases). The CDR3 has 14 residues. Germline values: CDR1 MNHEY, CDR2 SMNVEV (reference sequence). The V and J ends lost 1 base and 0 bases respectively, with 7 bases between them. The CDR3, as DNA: TGTGCCAGCAGTTTATTAGCGAGCTCCTACGAGCAGTACTTC. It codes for CASSLLASSYEQYF.

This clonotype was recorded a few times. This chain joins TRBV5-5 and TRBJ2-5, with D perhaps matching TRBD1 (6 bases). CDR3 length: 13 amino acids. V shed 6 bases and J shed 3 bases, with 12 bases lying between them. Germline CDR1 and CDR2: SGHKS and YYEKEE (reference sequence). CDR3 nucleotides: TGTGCCAGCACCAGGGGTCGTGAAGAGACCCAGTACTTC. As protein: CASTRGREETQYF.

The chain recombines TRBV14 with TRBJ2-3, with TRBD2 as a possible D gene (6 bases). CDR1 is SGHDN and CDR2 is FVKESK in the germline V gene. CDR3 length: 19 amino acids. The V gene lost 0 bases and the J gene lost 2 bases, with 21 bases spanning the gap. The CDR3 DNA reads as TGTGCCAGCAGCCAAGATTTTGGACTAACACATTCACTCACAGATACGCAGTATTTT. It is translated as CASSQDFGLTHSLTDTQYF. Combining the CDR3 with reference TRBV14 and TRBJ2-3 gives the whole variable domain EAGVTQFPSHSVIEKGQTVTLRCDPISGHDNLYWYRRVMGKEIKFLLHFVKESKQDESGMPNNRFLAERTGGTYSTLKVQPAELEDSGVYFCASSQDFGLTHSLTDTQYFGPGTRLTVL.

CDR3 coding DNA: TGTGCCAGCAGCTTACAGGAGAACACTGAAGCTTTCTTT. Translated: CASSLQENTEAFF. The V gene is TRBV11-3, the J gene TRBJ1-1; no clear D. The CDR3 has 13 residues. Germline values: CDR1 SGHNT, CDR2 YENEEA. The V end lost 2 bases, the J end lost 1 base, and 5 bases lay between the germline ends.